This T cell receptor beta chain was sequenced during a study of post-analysis software for immune sequencing data. Study summary: Patients with relapsing-remitting, secondary progressive and progressive-relapsing multiple sclerosis courses were all represented. Study-level points and caveats: Patients with multiple sclerosis recorded significantly lower normalized Chao1 diversity than controls, the study found. F measure grouped same-batch samples tightly together.

The authors incorporated unique molecular identifiers into the TCR beta cDNA libraries. TCRdb ran MiXCR on the PCR reads and lists one entry per CDR3 protein. This table holds hundreds of thousands of distinct CDR3 sequences, 30% found once. This clonotype has a handful of counts. Its matching antigen is unknown. This receptor was taken from a girl aged 10 to 17 with multiple sclerosis. Material for sequencing was blood.

The CDR3 is CATSRESGIEAFF. CDR3 DNA: TGTGCCACCAGCAGAGAATCAGGGATTGAAGCTTTCTTT. The chain links TRBV15 to TRBJ1-1, with a tentative D call TRBD1 (5 bases). V lost 0 bases and J lost 7, with 9 bases in between. Per the germline V gene, CDR1 is LNHNV and CDR2 is YYDKDF (reference sequence). This CDR3 spans 13 amino acids.